Below are 20 T cell receptor beta chains sequenced from a single sample in a study of T-cell reconstitution after alpha-beta-depleted transplantation in children. Library preparation (for TCRbeta) was performed with unique molecular identifiers. Each CDR3 protein is one row after TCRdb ran MiXCR on the PCR reads. The sample shows about 830,000 distinct CDR3 sequences, around 17% of them seen only once. This specimen consisted of PBMCs, mostly from graft donor cells, obtained 360 days after TCRalphabeta/CD19-depleted stem cell transplant. Every receptor here comes from a male patient aged 10-17 years who had a stem cell transplant for acute lymphoblastic leukemia, so the T cells may come from the graft donor.

This clonotype was counted many times. The chain links TRBV5-1 to TRBJ2-3, with 10 positions matching TRBD2. V lost 3 bases, J lost 4 bases, and 5 bases stayed unmatched. This CDR3 is 15 amino acids long. Germline CDR1 is SGHRS and CDR2 is YFSETQ. The CDR3 loop is CASSSGLAVADTQYF. For the CDR3, the DNA is TGCGCCAGCAGCTCAGGACTAGCGGTCGCAGATACGCAGTATTTT.

Note on this clonotype: A single base separates this from a much larger clone, so it may be a read error. The chain links TRBV12-3 or TRBV12-4 to TRBJ2-3; D remains ambiguous. This CDR3 has 15 residues. CDR3 nucleotides: TGTACCAGCACCCTGACTTCGACGGGCTCAGATACGCAGTATTTT. The encoded protein is CTSTLTSTGSDTQYF.

The rearrangement links TRBV6-1 to TRBJ2-7; D perhaps matches TRBD1 (5 bases). The length of the CDR3 is 15 residues. CDR1 is MNHNS and CDR2 is SASEGT in the germline V gene. V dropped 2 bases and J dropped 1 base, with 12 bases sitting between them. Here the CDR3 reads CASSEFSRVSYEQYF. The CDR3 DNA is TGTGCCAGCAGTGAATTTTCCAGGGTTTCCTACGAGCAGTACTTC.

The V and J genes are TRBV3-1 and TRBJ2-3, with D unresolved. The V end lost 4 bases, the J end lost 7 bases, and 9 bases lay between the germline ends. This CDR3 contains 12 residues. The germline V gene encodes CDR1 LGHDT and CDR2 YNNKEL (reference sequence). CDR3 loop: CASSLTSHTQYF. CDR3 coding DNA: TGTGCCAGCAGCCTTACCAGCCATACGCAGTATTTT.

This clonotype was detected a few times. V is TRBV12-3 or TRBV12-4 and J is TRBJ2-4, with 15 bases lining up with TRBD2. The CDR3 is 16 amino acids. Trimming at V came to 4 bases and at J to 6 bases, leaving 4 bases not matched to a gene. The CDR3 sequence is CASSSPGLAGGNIQYF. CDR3 DNA sequence: TGTGCCAGCAGTTCCCCGGGACTAGCGGGAGGAAACATTCAGTACTTC.

This clonotype was seen only a few times. This chain connects TRBV4-1 to TRBJ2-2; D is uncertain. The CDR3 spans 14 residues. Trimming took off 2 bases at V and 6 bases at J, with 10 bases between the two ends. Per the germline V gene, CDR1 is MGHRA and CDR2 is YSYEKL. The CDR3 here is CASSQRSWAGELFF. The DNA for the CDR3 is TGCGCCAGCAGCCAACGAAGTTGGGCCGGGGAGCTGTTTTTT.

This clonotype was counted between two and nine times. The chain combines TRBV25-1 with TRBJ1-1; D is ambiguous. V was cut by 5 bases and J by 5 bases, with 12 bases left in between. This CDR3 spans 13 amino acids. In germline, CDR1 is MGHDK, CDR2 SYGVNS. The CDR3 DNA reads as TGTGCCAGCAGTCCATTGAGGCAGACTGAAGCTTTCTTT. Its protein is CASSPLRQTEAFF. The variable domain in full, with the rest retrieved from reference TRBV25-1 and TRBJ1-1, is EADIYQTPRYLVIGTGKKITLECSQTMGHDKMYWYQQDPGMELHLIHYSYGVNSTEKGDLSSESTVSRIRTEHFPLTLESARPSHTSQYLCASSPLRQTEAFFGQGTRLTVV.

This clonotype was observed a handful of times. The chain has TRBV5-6 and TRBJ2-1, with 11 bases aligning to TRBD1. The V gene end was trimmed by 4 bases and the J gene end by 6 bases; junction bases not matched to a gene: 6. The CDR3 is 15 amino acids. Germline CDR1 is SGHDT and CDR2 is YYEEEE. CDR3 amino acids: CASSGTGQGGNEQFF. CDR3 sequence (DNA): TGTGCCAGCAGCGGAACGGGACAGGGGGGCAATGAGCAGTTCTTC.

This clonotype was counted at least ten times. The chain recombines TRBV29-1 with TRBJ2-3, with unresolved D. Trimming removed 6 bases at V and 2 bases at J, with 12 bases between. Germline-derived CDR1 and CDR2 are SQVTM and ANQGSEA. The CDR3 sequence is 13 residues long. The CDR3 loop reads CSVAIGSTDTQYF. The CDR3 DNA is TGCAGCGTGGCCATCGGATCCACAGATACGCAGTATTTT.

In its sample, this clonotype was seen many times. CDR3 nucleotide sequence: TGCAGTGCTAGAGCGGGCAACCCCGCCGAGCAGTACTTC. Amino acid sequence: CSARAGNPAEQYF. This chain joins TRBV20-1 and TRBJ2-7; no firm D call. The germline V gene encodes CDR1 DFQATT and CDR2 SNEGSKA (reference sequence). This CDR3 is 13 amino acids long. The germline V and J ends were trimmed by 1 base and 6 bases, with 13 bases remaining between them.

This clonotype was recorded a few times. V is TRBV5-1 and J is TRBJ2-1, with 8 bases matching TRBD2. There are 17 residues in the CDR3. With V trimmed by 3 bases and J by 2 bases, 10 bases remained unmatched. The germline V gene has CDR1 SGHRS and CDR2 YFSETQ. CDR3 sequence (DNA): TGCGCCAGCAGCTACCCCAGCGGGAGAATGGCCTACAATGAGCAGTTCTTC. Amino acid sequence: CASSYPSGRMAYNEQFF.

This chain uses TRBV15 with TRBJ1-5; D may be TRBD1 (5 bases). CDR1 and CDR2 (germline): LNHNV, YYDKDF (reference sequence). The CDR3 is 10 residues long. Trimming pared 11 bases from V and 16 bases from J, leaving 18 bases between. The CDR3 sequence is CAGRLSGGHF. The CDR3 DNA reads as TGTGCCGGGAGACTCTCGGGGGGACATTTT.

The gene calls are TRBV5-1 and TRBJ1-2; D unresolved. Germline CDR1 reads SGHRS; CDR2 reads YFSETQ. Trimming removed 4 bases at V and 4 bases at J, with 14 bases between. The CDR3 totals 14 residues. The CDR3 DNA sequence: TGCGCCAGCAGCAGACTGGACGGCCCCTATGGCTACACCTTC. This sequence encodes CASSRLDGPYGYTF.

This clonotype came up a few times. The chain joins TRBV29-1 to TRBJ2-5, with 13 bases matching TRBD2. Germline V lookup: CDR1 SQVTM, CDR2 ANQGSEA. The CDR3 has 17 residues. After removal of 5 bases from V and 4 bases from J, the junction contained 13 bases not matched to a gene. The CDR3 sequence: CSVYPLLAGGPRETQYF. DNA of the CDR3: TGCAGCGTTTACCCACTACTAGCGGGAGGGCCAAGAGAGACCCAGTACTTC.

The gene calls are TRBV5-5 and TRBJ2-7; maybe TRBD2 (6 bases). CDR1 and CDR2 from the germline V gene are SGHKS and YYEKEE (reference sequence). The CDR3 sequence is 14 residues long. The V end lost 2 bases, the J end lost 5 bases, and 14 bases lay between the germline ends. The CDR3 bases are TGTGCCAGCAGCTTAGGACGGACTAAGGACGAGCAGTACTTC. Its translation is CASSLGRTKDEQYF. Complete variable domain (other parts from reference TRBV5-5 and TRBJ2-7): DAGVTQSPTHLIKTRGQQVTLRCSPISGHKSVSWYQQVLGQGPQFIFQYYEKEERGRGNFPDRFSARQFPNYSSELNVNALLLGDSALYLCASSLGRTKDEQYFGPGTRLTVT.

The chain recombines TRBV6-2 or TRBV6-3 with TRBJ1-2; the D is unclear. V was shortened by 5 bases and J by 4 bases, with 11 bases between the two germline ends. CDR1 and CDR2 from the germline V gene are MNHEY and SVGEGT. The CDR3 is 13 amino acids. The CDR3 reads CASSVSDIYGYTF. The CDR3 nucleotides read TGTGCCAGCAGTGTCAGTGATATCTATGGCTACACCTTC.

The table lists this clonotype with a few counts. The V and J genes are TRBV21-1 and TRBJ2-7; TRBD2 is taken as the D call from the table, unchecked against the DNA. TRBV21-1 represents a pseudogene. The CDR3 sequence is 16 residues long. The DNA for the CDR3 is TGTGCCAGCAGCAATCCAATACTAGCGGGAGAGGGGGCCAGTTACTTC. Protein: CASSNPILAGEGASYF.

This clonotype occurred a few times. The chain is built from TRBV10-3 and TRBJ1-6; TRBD1 aligns across 11 bases. CDR1 is ENHRY, CDR2 SYGVKD, per germline. This CDR3 contains 17 residues. V lost 6 bases to trimming and J lost 7 bases; unmatched junction nucleotides: 11. In nucleotides, the CDR3 is TGTGCCATCAGGCCCAACATGGGGACAGGGGGGAATTCACCCCTCCACTTT. This encodes CAIRPNMGTGGNSPLHF.

The chain is built from TRBV6-5 and TRBJ2-1; perhaps TRBD1 as D (5 bases). V was pared by 2 bases and J by 2 bases, with 10 bases between. This CDR3 is 15 amino acids long. Germline CDR1 is MNHEY and CDR2 is SVGAGI. CDR3 amino acids: CASSYNRTPYNEQFF. The DNA of the CDR3 is TGTGCCAGCAGTTACAACAGGACCCCCTACAATGAGCAGTTCTTC.

This clonotype was picked up a small number of times. V and J are TRBV5-1 and TRBJ2-7, with 8 bases that match TRBD1. The V gene's germline CDR1 is SGHRS and CDR2 YFSETQ. The CDR3 has 14 amino acids. V shed 3 bases, J shed 3 bases, and the junction held 5 bases outside the gene matches. The CDR3 reads CASSYDRGHYEQYF. CDR3 DNA: TGCGCCAGCAGCTACGACAGGGGTCACTACGAGCAGTACTTC. Together with reference TRBV5-1 and TRBJ2-7, the CDR3 gives the full variable domain: KAGVTQTPRYLIKTRGQQVTLSCSPISGHRSVSWYQQTPGQGLQFLFEYFSETQRNKGNFPGRFSGRQFSNSRSEMNVSTLELGDSALYLCASSYDRGHYEQYFGPGTRLTVT.